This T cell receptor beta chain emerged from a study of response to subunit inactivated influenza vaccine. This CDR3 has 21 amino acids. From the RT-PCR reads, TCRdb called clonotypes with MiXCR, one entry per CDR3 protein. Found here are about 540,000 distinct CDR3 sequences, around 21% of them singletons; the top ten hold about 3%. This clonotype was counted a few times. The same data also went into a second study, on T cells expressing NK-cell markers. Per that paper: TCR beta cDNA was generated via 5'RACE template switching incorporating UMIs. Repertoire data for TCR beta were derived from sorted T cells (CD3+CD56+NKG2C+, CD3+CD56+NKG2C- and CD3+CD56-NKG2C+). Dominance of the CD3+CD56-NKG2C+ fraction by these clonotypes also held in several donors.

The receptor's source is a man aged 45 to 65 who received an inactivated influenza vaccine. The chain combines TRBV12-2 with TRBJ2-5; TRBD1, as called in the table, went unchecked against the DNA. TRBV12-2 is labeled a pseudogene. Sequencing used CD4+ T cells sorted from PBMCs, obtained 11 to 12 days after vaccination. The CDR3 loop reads CASRPSSLGRGRHRPQRTQYF. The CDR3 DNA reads TGTGCAAGTCGCCCGTCTTCCCTAGGCAGGGGGCGGCATCGACCCCAGCGGACCCAGTACTTC.